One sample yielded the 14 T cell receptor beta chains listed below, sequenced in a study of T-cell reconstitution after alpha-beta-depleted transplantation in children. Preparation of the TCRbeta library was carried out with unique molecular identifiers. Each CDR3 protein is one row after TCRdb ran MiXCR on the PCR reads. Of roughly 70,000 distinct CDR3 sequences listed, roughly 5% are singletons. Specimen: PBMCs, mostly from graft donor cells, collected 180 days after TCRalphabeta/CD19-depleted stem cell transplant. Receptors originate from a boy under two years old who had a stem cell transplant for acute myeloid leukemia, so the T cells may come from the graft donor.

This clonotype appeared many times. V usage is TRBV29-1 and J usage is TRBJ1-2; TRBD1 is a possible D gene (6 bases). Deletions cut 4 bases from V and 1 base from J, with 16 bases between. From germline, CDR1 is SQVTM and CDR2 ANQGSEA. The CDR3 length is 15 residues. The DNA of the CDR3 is TGCAGCGTTGGAACTAGACAGGCCCTTAACTATGGCTACACCTTC. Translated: CSVGTRQALNYGYTF.

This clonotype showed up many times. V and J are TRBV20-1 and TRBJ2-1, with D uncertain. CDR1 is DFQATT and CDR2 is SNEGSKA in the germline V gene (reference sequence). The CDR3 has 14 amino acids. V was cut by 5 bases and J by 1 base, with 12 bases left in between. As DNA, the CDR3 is TGCAGTGCTCGGAACGTTAAGTCCTACAATGAGCAGTTCTTC. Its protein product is CSARNVKSYNEQFF.

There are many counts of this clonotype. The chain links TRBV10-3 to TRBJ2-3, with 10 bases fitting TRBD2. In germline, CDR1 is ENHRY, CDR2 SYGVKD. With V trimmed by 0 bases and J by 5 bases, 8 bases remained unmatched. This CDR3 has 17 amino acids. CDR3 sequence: CAISESTLAGAKDTQYF. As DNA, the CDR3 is TGTGCCATCAGTGAGTCGACCCTAGCGGGGGCAAAAGATACGCAGTATTTT.

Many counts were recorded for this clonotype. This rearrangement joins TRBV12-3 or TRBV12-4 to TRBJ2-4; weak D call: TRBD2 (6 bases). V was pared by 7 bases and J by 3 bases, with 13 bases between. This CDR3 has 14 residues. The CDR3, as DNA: TGTGCCAGCACCTTATCGGGGGTCAAAAACATTCAGTACTTC. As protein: CASTLSGVKNIQYF.

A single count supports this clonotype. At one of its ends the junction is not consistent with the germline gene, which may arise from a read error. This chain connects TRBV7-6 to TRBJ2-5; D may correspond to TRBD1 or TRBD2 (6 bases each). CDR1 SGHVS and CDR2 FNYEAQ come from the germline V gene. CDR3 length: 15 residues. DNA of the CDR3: TGTGCCAGCAGCTTTGGGGGGCTTGCGAAAGAGTCCCAGTACTTC. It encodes CASSFGGLAKESQYF. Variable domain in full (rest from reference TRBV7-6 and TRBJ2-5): GAGVSQSPRYKVTKRGQDVALRCDPISGHVSLYWYRQALGQGPEFLTYFNYEAQQDKSGLPNDRFSAERPEGSISTLTIQRTEQRDSAMYRCASSFGGLAKESQYFGPGTRLLVL.

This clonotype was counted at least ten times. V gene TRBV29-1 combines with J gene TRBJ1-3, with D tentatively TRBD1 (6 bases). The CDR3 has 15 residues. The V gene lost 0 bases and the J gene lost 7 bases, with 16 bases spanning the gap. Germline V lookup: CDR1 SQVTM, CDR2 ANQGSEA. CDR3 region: CSVEDRATGGNTIYF. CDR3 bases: TGCAGCGTTGAAGATCGGGCTACCGGGGGCAACACCATATATTTT.

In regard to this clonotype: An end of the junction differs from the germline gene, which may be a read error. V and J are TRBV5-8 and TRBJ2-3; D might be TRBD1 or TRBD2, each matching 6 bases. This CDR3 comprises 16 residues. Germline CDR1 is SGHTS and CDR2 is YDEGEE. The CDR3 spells CPSSLPHGARGDAQYF. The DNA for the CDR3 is TGTCCCAGCAGCTTGCCGCACGGTGCAAGGGGGGATGCGCAGTATTTT.

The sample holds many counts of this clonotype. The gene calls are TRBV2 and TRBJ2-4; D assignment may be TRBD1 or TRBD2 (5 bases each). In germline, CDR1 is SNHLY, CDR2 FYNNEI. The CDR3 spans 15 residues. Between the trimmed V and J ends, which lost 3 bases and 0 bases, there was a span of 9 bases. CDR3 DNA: TGTGCCAGCAGTGATCTTGGGGGAGCCAAAAACATTCAGTACTTC. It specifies CASSDLGGAKNIQYF.

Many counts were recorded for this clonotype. The DNA for the CDR3 is TGTGCCAGCTCACCACTCGTAGAGAAGGAGCTGTTTTTT. The encoded protein is CASSPLVEKELFF. The chain joins TRBV18 to TRBJ2-2; D is uncertain. CDR1 and CDR2 from the germline V gene are KGHSH and LQKENI. The CDR3 consists of 13 residues. The V and J ends lost 1 base and 10 bases respectively, with 10 bases between them.

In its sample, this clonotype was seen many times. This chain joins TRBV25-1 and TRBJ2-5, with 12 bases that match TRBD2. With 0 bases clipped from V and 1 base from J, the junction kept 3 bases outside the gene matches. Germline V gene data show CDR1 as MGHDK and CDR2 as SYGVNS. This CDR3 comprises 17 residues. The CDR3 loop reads CASSEYRTSGVQETQYF. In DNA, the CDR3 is TGTGCCAGCAGTGAATATCGGACTAGCGGGGTCCAAGAGACCCAGTACTTC.

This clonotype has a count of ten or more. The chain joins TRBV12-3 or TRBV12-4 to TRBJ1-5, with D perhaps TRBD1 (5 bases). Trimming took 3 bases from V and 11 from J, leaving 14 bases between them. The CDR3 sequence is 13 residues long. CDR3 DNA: TGTGCCAGCAGTTTGGTACGAGGGGTGGCCCAGCATTTT. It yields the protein CASSLVRGVAQHF.

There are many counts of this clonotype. CDR3 in DNA: TGTGCCAGCGGTAAAGACCGGAGCTCCTACAATGAGCAGTTCTTC. This encodes CASGKDRSSYNEQFF. V is TRBV9 and J is TRBJ2-1; D not resolved. CDR3 length: 15 residues. V lost 7 bases and J 0 bases, leaving 14 bases between the germline ends. CDR1 and CDR2 (germline): SGDLS, YYNGEE. Full variable domain (outside the CDR3, taken from reference TRBV9 and TRBJ2-1): DSGVTQTPKHLITATGQRVTLRCSPRSGDLSVYWYQQSLDQGLQFLIQYYNGEERAKGNILERFSAQQFPDLHSELNLSSLELGDSALYFCASGKDRSSYNEQFFGPGTRLTVL.

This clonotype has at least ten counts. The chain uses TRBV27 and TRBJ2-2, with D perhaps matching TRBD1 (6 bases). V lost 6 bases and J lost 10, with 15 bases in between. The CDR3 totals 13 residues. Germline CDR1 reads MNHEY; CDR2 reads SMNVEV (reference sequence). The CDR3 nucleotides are TGTGCCAGCAGCCTCACCTCAGGGGTGGAGCTGTTTTTT. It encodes CASSLTSGVELFF.

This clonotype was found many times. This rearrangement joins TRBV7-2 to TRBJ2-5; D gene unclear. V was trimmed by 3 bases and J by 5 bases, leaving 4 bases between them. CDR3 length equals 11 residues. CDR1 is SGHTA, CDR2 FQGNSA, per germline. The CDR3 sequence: CASSFGETQYF. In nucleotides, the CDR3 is TGTGCCAGCAGCTTTGGGGAGACCCAGTACTTC. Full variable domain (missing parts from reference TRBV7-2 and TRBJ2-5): GAGVSQSPSNKVTEKGKDVELRCDPISGHTALYWYRQSLGQGLEFLIYFQGNSAPDKSGLPSDRFSAERTGGSVSTLTIQRTQQEDSAVYLCASSFGETQYFGPGTRLLVL.